Listed below are T cell receptor beta chains from one sample, sequenced in a study of T cell changes during pregnancy in multiple sclerosis. TCRdb's table, derived via immunoSEQ multiplex PCR, lists solely in-frame clones and lacks some. The table includes roughly 99,000 clones, around 90% detected once. The sequenced sample was peripheral blood, obtained after pregnancy. The origin of the receptors is a female donor in good health, enrolled as a control in a pregnancy study. Both conserved end residues are part of each CDR3. The D gene is left open where the match is weak. Not all rows give a size; the values are once, few, many and, for expanded clones, a class.

d_call	v_call	clone_size	j_call	cdr3_aa	cdr3_nt
NA	TRBV6-4	NA	TRBJ1-2	CASSYDSSSPHAYGYTF	TGTGCCAGCAGTTACGACAGCTCCTCTCCTCACGCTTATGGCTACACCTTC
NA	TRBV12-2	NA	TRBJ1-6	CASRQTGQVSLFSPLHF	TGTGCAAGTCGCCAGACGGGACAGGTGTCTTTGTTTTCACCCCTCCACTTT
NA	TRBV19	NA	TRBJ2-2	CASNTGLDNTGELFF	TGTGCCAGCAACACAGGGTTAGATAACACCGGGGAGCTGTTTTTT
NA	TRBV18	once	TRBJ2-3	CASSLTGTYSTDTQYF	TGTGCCAGCTCATTAACCGGGACATACTCCACAGATACGCAGTATTTT
TRBD2	TRBV7-6	NA	TRBJ2-1	CASSSGTSGFGEQFF	TGTGCCAGCAGTTCCGGGACTAGCGGGTTCGGTGAGCAGTTCTTC
NA	TRBV6-5	NA	TRBJ1-5	CASAGVGNQPQHF	TGTGCCAGCGCAGGGGTTGGCAATCAGCCCCAGCATTTT
NA	TRBV6-1	NA	TRBJ2-2	CASSRRPNTGELFF	TGTGCCAGCAGTCGGAGACCGAACACCGGGGAGCTGTTTTTT
NA	TRBV4-2	NA	TRBJ2-3	CASSQGRGRDRTDTQYF	TGTGCCAGCAGCCAAGGAAGGGGGCGGGACCGCACAGATACGCAGTATTTT
NA	TRBV21-1	NA	TRBJ1-2	CASSKGRGTIYGYTF	TGTGCCAGCAGCAAAGGAAGGGGGACAATTTATGGCTACACCTTC
NA	TRBV28	NA	TRBJ2-5	CASSSQGRLETQYF	TGTGCCAGCAGTTCACAGGGAAGGCTCGAGACCCAGTACTTC
TRBD2	TRBV7-9	NA	TRBJ2-1	CASSLGLVIEQFF	TGTGCCAGCAGCTTGGGACTAGTTATCGAGCAGTTCTTC
NA	TRBV5-8	NA	TRBJ2-1	CASTQEPSYNEQFF	TGTGCCAGCACACAGGAGCCCTCCTACAATGAGCAGTTCTTC
TRBD1	TRBV5-4	many	TRBJ1-1	CASSLASGGDTEAFF	TGTGCCAGCAGCTTGGCCTCAGGGGGTGACACTGAAGCTTTCTTT
NA	TRBV27	NA	TRBJ2-1	CASSLFGPNNEQFF	TGTGCCAGCAGTTTATTTGGGCCGAACAATGAGCAGTTCTTC
NA	TRBV28	once	TRBJ1-3	CASSSGSSGNTIYF	TGTGCCAGCAGTTCCGGGAGTTCTGGAAACACCATATATTTT
NA	TRBV7-9	NA	TRBJ1-4	CASSLAGQGEKLFF	TGTGCCAGCAGCTTAGCCGGGCAGGGGGAAAAACTGTTTTTT
NA	TRBV6-5	NA	TRBJ1-1	CASSYRREAFF	TGTGCCAGCAGTTACCGGAGGGAAGCTTTCTTT
TRBD2	TRBV5-1	NA	TRBJ2-3	CASSFTLAGASSTDTQYF	TGCGCCAGCAGCTTCACACTAGCGGGGGCTTCTAGCACAGATACGCAGTATTTT
TRBD2	TRBV19	NA	TRBJ2-5	CASSAELAGEETQYF	TGTGCCAGTAGTGCCGAACTAGCGGGAGAAGAGACCCAGTACTTC
NA	TRBV7-3	NA	TRBJ2-7	CASSLGGSDEQYF	TGTGCCAGCAGCTTAGGAGGGTCCGACGAGCAGTACTTC
NA	TRBV2	NA	TRBJ2-7	CASSERSYEQYF	TGTGCCAGCAGTGAACGCTCCTACGAGCAGTACTTC
TRBD1	TRBV25-1	NA	TRBJ1-5	CASSGTGGIQPQHF	TGTGCCAGCAGTGGGACAGGGGGAATTCAGCCCCAGCATTTT
TRBD1	TRBV5-8	NA	TRBJ2-1	CASSQTGDEQFF	TGTGCCAGCAGCCAGACAGGGGATGAGCAGTTCTTC
TRBD2	TRBV7-2	NA	TRBJ2-3	CASSPYSGGTDTQYF	TGTGCCAGCAGCCCTTATAGCGGGGGAACAGATACGCAGTATTTT
TRBD1	TRBV7-6	NA	TRBJ1-3	CASSSTGAGNTIYF	TGTGCCAGCAGCTCTACAGGGGCTGGAAACACCATATATTTT
NA	TRBV7-9	NA	TRBJ1-4	CASSFRRAEEKLFF	TGTGCCAGCAGCTTCCGGAGAGCCGAGGAAAAACTGTTTTTT
NA	TRBV6-6	NA	TRBJ2-1	CASRKAEPPGQFF	TGTGCCAGCAGAAAAGCCGAGCCCCCTGGGCAGTTCTTC
TRBD2	TRBV11-2	NA	TRBJ2-7	CASSALAGGPGGEQYF	TGTGCCAGCAGCGCGCTAGCGGGAGGGCCCGGGGGGGAGCAGTACTTC
NA	TRBV7-9	NA	TRBJ2-1	CASSFDPCLFF	TGTGCCAGCAGCTTCGATCCCTGCCTATTCTTC
TRBD1	TRBV7-9	NA	TRBJ1-1	CASSFIEDRDTEAFF	TGTGCCAGCAGCTTTATCGAGGACAGGGACACTGAAGCTTTCTTT
TRBD1	TRBV6-5	NA	TRBJ2-3	CASSIRDREDTQYF	TGTGCCAGCAGTATCCGGGACAGGGAAGATACGCAGTATTTT
NA	TRBV6-5	once	TRBJ2-7	CASRSGQHYEQYF	TGTGCCAGCAGAAGTGGGCAGCACTACGAGCAGTACTTC
TRBD2	TRBV7-9	NA	TRBJ2-2	CASNNRTSGRATPSGELFF	TGTGCCAGCAACAATCGGACTAGCGGGAGGGCTACGCCCAGCGGGGAGCTGTTTTTT
NA	TRBV6-1	once	TRBJ2-3	CASSEATGFSGGGTDTQYF	TGTGCCAGCAGTGAAGCAACGGGGTTTTCTGGTGGAGGCACAGATACGCAGTATTTT
TRBD1	TRBV9	NA	TRBJ2-3	CASSVETGPDTQYF	TGTGCCAGCAGCGTAGAGACAGGGCCCGATACGCAGTATTTT
TRBD2	TRBV14	NA	TRBJ2-1	CASTRGLAIYNEQFF	TGTGCCAGCACCAGAGGACTAGCGATCTACAATGAGCAGTTCTTC
NA	TRBV12-2	NA	TRBJ2-3	CASLPKGLAGETSSTDTQYF	TGTGCAAGTCTCCCAAAGGGACTAGCGGGGGAAACTTCTAGCACAGATACGCAGTATTTT
NA	TRBV29-1	NA	TRBJ1-5	CSVRQTPNQPQHF	TGCAGCGTTCGACAGACTCCCAATCAGCCCCAGCATTTT
NA	TRBV18	NA	TRBJ1-1	CASSPPSGMNTEAFF	TGTGCCAGCTCACCACCGAGCGGGATGAACACTGAAGCTTTCTTT
TRBD2	TRBV19	NA	TRBJ2-1	CASTVTSRAYNEQFF	TGTGCCAGTACGGTGACTAGCCGAGCCTACAATGAGCAGTTCTTC
NA	TRBV19	NA	TRBJ2-7	CASSIAPTATYEQYF	TGTGCCAGTAGTATAGCCCCTACTGCAACCTACGAGCAGTACTTC
NA	TRBV7-8	NA	TRBJ2-7	CASSLAPGYEQYF	TGTGCCAGCAGCTTAGCCCCGGGGTACGAGCAGTACTTC
NA	TRBV15	NA	TRBJ1-2	CATSREFGQIGGYTF	TGTGCCACCAGCAGAGAGTTTGGACAGATCGGTGGCTACACCTTC
NA	TRBV11-3	NA	TRBJ2-5	CASSWSVRETQYF	TGTGCCAGCAGCTGGTCAGTAAGAGAGACCCAGTACTTC
TRBD1	TRBV7-9	NA	TRBJ2-1	CASSSPAGGAYNEQFF	TGTGCCAGCAGCTCTCCTGCAGGGGGCGCCTACAATGAGCAGTTCTTC
NA	TRBV6-5	NA	TRBJ2-7	CASSGEAYEQYF	TGTGCCAGCAGCGGGGAGGCCTACGAGCAGTACTTC
NA	TRBV9	few	TRBJ1-1	CASSVDRTAMNTEAFF	TGTGCCAGCAGCGTAGATAGGACAGCCATGAACACTGAAGCTTTCTTT
NA	TRBV7-2	NA	TRBJ1-5	CASSFSSGGERWPQHF	TGTGCCAGCAGCTTCTCGTCCGGTGGCGAGAGGTGGCCCCAGCATTTT
NA	TRBV6-4	NA	TRBJ1-1	CASRATENTEAFF	TGTGCCAGCAGGGCGACAGAGAACACTGAAGCTTTCTTT